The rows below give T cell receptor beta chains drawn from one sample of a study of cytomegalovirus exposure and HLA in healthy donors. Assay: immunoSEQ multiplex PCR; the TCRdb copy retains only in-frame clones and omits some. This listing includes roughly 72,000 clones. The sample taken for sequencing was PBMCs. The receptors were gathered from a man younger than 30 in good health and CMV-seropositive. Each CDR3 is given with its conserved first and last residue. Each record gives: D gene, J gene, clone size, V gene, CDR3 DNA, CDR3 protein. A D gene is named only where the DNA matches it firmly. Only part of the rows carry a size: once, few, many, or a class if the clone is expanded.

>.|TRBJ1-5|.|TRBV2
TGTGCCAGCAGTTCCGGGTCTCGGTGGAATCAGCCCCAGCATTTT
CASSSGSRWNQPQHF
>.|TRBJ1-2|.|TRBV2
TGTGCCAGCAGGACAGCTGGTAGGGGCTACACCTTC
CASRTAGRGYTF
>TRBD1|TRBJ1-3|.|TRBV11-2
TGTGCCAGCAAGATACAGGGGGCTATCTCTGGAAACACCATATATTTT
CASKIQGAISGNTIYF
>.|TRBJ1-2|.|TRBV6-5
TGTGCCAGCAGTCCTCCGGGACATGACTATGGCTACACCTTC
CASSPPGHDYGYTF
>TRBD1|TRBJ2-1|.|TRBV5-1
TGCGCCAGCAGCTCGCGACAGGGGGCGCGGGACAATGAGCAGTTCTTC
CASSSRQGARDNEQFF
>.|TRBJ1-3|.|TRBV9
TGTGCCAGCAGCGCCCCAGATCAGGTCGGAAACACCATATATTTT
CASSAPDQVGNTIYF
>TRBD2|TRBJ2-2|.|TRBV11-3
TGTGCCAGCAGCTGGGGGGGTCGGACCGGGGAGCTGTTTTTT
CASSWGGRTGELFF
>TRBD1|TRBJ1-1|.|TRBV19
TGTGCCAGTAGTTGGGGACAGGGAATGAACACTGAAGCTTTCTTT
CASSWGQGMNTEAFF
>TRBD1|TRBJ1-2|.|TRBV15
TGTGCCACCAGGAGAAACTATCAGGGGGTGGAGGGCTACACCTTC
CATRRNYQGVEGYTF
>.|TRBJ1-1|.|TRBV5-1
TGCGCCAGCAGGACTGGACAGAACACTGAAGCTTTCTTT
CASRTGQNTEAFF
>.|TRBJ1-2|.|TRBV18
TGTGCCAGCTCATCCGAAGTCCAGGGGAATGGCTACACCTTC
CASSSEVQGNGYTF
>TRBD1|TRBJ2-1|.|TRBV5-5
TGTGCCAGCAGCTTACTACCGATGACAGGGGGGCGAGACAATGAGCAGTTCTTC
CASSLLPMTGGRDNEQFF
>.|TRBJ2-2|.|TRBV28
TGTGCCAGCAGCCCGCGGGGCACCGGGGAGCTGTTTTTT
CASSPRGTGELFF
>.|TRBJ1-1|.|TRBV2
TGTGCCAGAGGTAGGGGCGATGGCACTGAAGCTTTCTTT
CARGRGDGTEAFF
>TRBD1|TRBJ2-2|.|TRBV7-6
TGTGCCAGCAGCTTACAGGGGGCCAACACCGGGGAGCTGTTTTTT
CASSLQGANTGELFF
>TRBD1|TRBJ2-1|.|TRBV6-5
TGTGCCAGTGGACAGGGTTCAGGTGAGCAGTTCTTC
CASGQGSGEQFF
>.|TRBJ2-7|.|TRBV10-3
TGTGCCATCAGTGAGTCGAGCAGGGTGTACGAGCAGTACTTC
CAISESSRVYEQYF
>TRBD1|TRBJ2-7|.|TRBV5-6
TGTGCCAGCAGCTTCGGTTCAGGGGGCTACGAGCAGTACTTC
CASSFGSGGYEQYF
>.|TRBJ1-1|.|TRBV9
TGTGCCAGCAGCGTGGGCCATAACACTGAAGCTTTCTTT
CASSVGHNTEAFF
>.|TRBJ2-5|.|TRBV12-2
TGTGCAAGTCGCTTAGGGCCGGGACTTAAAGAGACCCAGTACTTC
CASRLGPGLKETQYF
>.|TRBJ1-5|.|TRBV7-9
TGTGCCAGCAGCTTAATGGGGCCCGACAATCAGCCCCAGCATTTT
CASSLMGPDNQPQHF
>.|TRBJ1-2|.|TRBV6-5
TGTGCCAGCAGTAGGGGTATGGGGGCGCGGGATGGCTACACCTTC
CASSRGMGARDGYTF
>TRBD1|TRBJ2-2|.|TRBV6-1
TGTGCCAGCAGTAAGACAGGGACCACCGGGGAGCTGTTTTTT
CASSKTGTTGELFF
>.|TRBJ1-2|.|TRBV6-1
TGTGCCAGCAAAGAGTGGGGGGTGGTCTATGGCTACACCTTC
CASKEWGVVYGYTF
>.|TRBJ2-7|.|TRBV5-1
TGCGCCAGCAGCTTTTCAGACACCGACTACGAGCAGTACTTC
CASSFSDTDYEQYF
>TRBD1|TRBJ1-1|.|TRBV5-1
TGCGCCAGCAGCCCCAAGGGGAGACAGGGGGCTTTGGTTTATCAAGCTTTCTTT
CASSPKGRQGALVYQAFF
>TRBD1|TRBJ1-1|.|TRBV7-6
TGTGCCAGCAGCTTAGTAGTCCGACAGGGGGACACTGAAGCTTTCTTT
CASSLVVRQGDTEAFF
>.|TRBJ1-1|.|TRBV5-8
TGTGCCAGCAGCTTGGCCCCGGGACATCCGGGGGGCACTGAAGCTTTCTTT
CASSLAPGHPGGTEAFF
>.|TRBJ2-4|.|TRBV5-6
TGTGCCAGCAGCTTGGGGTACGAGAGGGCCAAAAACATTCAGTACTTC
CASSLGYERAKNIQYF
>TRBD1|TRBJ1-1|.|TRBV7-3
TGTGCCAGCAGCAAAACAGGGGGCGCGAACACTGAAGCTTTCTTT
CASSKTGGANTEAFF
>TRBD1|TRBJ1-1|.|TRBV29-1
TGCAGCGTCGCCTTCACAGGGGACACTGAAGCTTTCTTT
CSVAFTGDTEAFF
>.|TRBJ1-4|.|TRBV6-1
TGTGCCAGCATCGGGTACGAAAAACTGTTTTTT
CASIGYEKLFF
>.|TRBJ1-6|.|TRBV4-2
TGTGCCAGCAGCCAAGAATATCCGCAGACGGGCTATAATTCACCCCTCCACTTT
CASSQEYPQTGYNSPLHF
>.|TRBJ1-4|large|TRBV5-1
TGCGCCAGCAGCTTGGTTGGAACAGGCAATGAAAAACTGTTTTTT
CASSLVGTGNEKLFF
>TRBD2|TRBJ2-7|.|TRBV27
TGTGCCAGCAGTGGGAGGGCTAGCTACGAGCAGTACTTC
CASSGRASYEQYF
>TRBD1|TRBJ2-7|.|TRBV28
TGTGCCAGCAGCGTCGACAGGGCGGCGCAGTACTTC
CASSVDRAAQYF
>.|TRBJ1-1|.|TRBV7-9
TGTGCCAGCAGCCACCCCCAGGGGGAAGCTTTCTTT
CASSHPQGEAFF
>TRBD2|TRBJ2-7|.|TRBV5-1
TGCGCCAGCAGCTTGGGGCTAGCGGGGGGTAGCGAGCAGTACTTC
CASSLGLAGGSEQYF
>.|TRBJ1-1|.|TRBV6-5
TGTGCCAGCAGTTACTCGGATGGGGGCAAAGCTTTCTTT
CASSYSDGGKAFF
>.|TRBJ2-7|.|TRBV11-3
TGTGCCAGCAGCTTAGGCGGGGATTCCTACGAGCAGTACTTC
CASSLGGDSYEQYF
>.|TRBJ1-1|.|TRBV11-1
TGTGCCAGCAGCTTAGTTCCTTTTCCGGGGTTCAGCTGGACTAGTGAAGCTTTCTTT
CASSLVPFPGFSWTSEAFF
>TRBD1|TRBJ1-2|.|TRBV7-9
TGTGCCAGCAGCTTAGCCAGCAGGGGGCATGGCTACACCTTC
CASSLASRGHGYTF
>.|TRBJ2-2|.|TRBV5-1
TGCGCCAGCAGCTTCCTACGGGGGGCCAACACCGGGGAGCTGTTTTTT
CASSFLRGANTGELFF
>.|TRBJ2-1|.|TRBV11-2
TGTGCCAGCAGCCCGGGTGGGAGTTACAATGAGCAGTTCTTC
CASSPGGSYNEQFF